These 22 T cell receptor beta chains came from one sample sequenced in a study of shared clonotypes between healthy human individuals. Measured with immunoSEQ multiplex PCR; TCRdb has only the in-frame clones, and not every one. Seen here are about 470,000 clones, roughly 80% observed once, and the top ten hold 13%. The sample taken for sequencing was PBMCs. The origin of the receptors is a middle-aged woman in good health. Some clones in this sample may be carry-over from other donors' samples.

The chain carries TRBV19 and TRBJ2-5; TRBD2 aligns across 8 bases. This CDR3 spans 15 amino acids. Germline values: CDR1 LNHDA, CDR2 SQIVND (reference sequence). With V trimmed by 5 bases and J by 2 bases, 7 bases remained unmatched. In DNA form, the CDR3 reads TGTGCCAGTAGTGGACTAGCTGTGTCTCAAGAGACCCAGTACTTC. Translated: CASSGLAVSQETQYF.

The J gene is TRBJ2-7, the V gene TRBV25-1, with TRBD2 matching 10 bases. V lost 2 bases, J lost 4 bases, and 5 bases stayed unmatched. This CDR3 has 15 amino acids. Looked up from germline, CDR1 is MGHDK and CDR2 is SYGVNS. CDR3: CASSESGLAVYEQYF. Here the CDR3 DNA reads TGTGCCAGCAGTGAAAGTGGACTAGCGGTTTACGAGCAGTACTTC.

The rearrangement links TRBV5-5 to TRBJ1-5, with D tentatively TRBD1 (6 bases). Looked up from germline, CDR1 is SGHKS and CDR2 is YYEKEE (reference sequence). The CDR3 has 15 amino acids. V was trimmed by 0 bases and J by 6 bases, leaving 13 bases between them. CDR3 nucleotide sequence: TGTGCCAGCAGCTTGGATGGGGGCGTCGGTCAGCCCCAGCATTTT. It codes for CASSLDGGVGQPQHF.

The chain has TRBV6-1 and TRBJ2-5; TRBD2 aligns across 7 bases. Germline assignment: CDR1 MNHNS and CDR2 SASEGT. Trimming at V came to 3 bases and at J to 7 bases, leaving 5 bases not matched to a gene. The CDR3 consists of 13 residues. CDR3 sequence: CASSEIGRGTQYF. DNA for the CDR3: TGTGCCAGCAGTGAGATAGGGAGGGGGACCCAGTACTTC.

This clone was found once. This chain links TRBV28 with TRBJ2-7; TRBD2 matches at 11 bases. Unmatched junction bases numbered 5, after V lost 4 bases and J lost 0 bases. The CDR3 consists of 16 residues. From germline, CDR1 is MDHEN and CDR2 SYDVKM. CDR3 region: CASSSTTSGSSYEQYF. CDR3 DNA sequence: TGTGCCAGCAGTTCGACCACTAGCGGGAGCTCCTACGAGCAGTACTTC.

The V and J genes are TRBV28 and TRBJ2-2; D gene unclear. V dropped 10 bases and J dropped 0 bases, with 12 bases sitting between them. Per germline, CDR1 MDHEN and CDR2 SYDVKM. This CDR3 is built from 14 residues. This chain's CDR3 is CATIGGTNTGELFF. The DNA for the CDR3 is TGTGCCACGATCGGCGGAACGAACACCGGGGAGCTGTTTTTT.

This clone is a singleton in its sample. The chain recombines TRBV30 with TRBJ2-5; 9 positions match TRBD2. Unmatched junction bases numbered 6, after V lost 1 base and J lost 0 bases. Germline CDR1 and CDR2: GTSNPN and SVGIG (reference sequence). The length of the CDR3 is 16 residues. DNA for the CDR3: TGTGCCTGGAGTGCCGGCGGGAGGGGGTACCAAGAGACCCAGTACTTC. This gives the protein CAWSAGGRGYQETQYF.

V gene TRBV19 combines with J gene TRBJ1-5; no definite D call. The CDR3 totals 14 residues. The germline gives CDR1 LNHDA, CDR2 SQIVND (reference sequence). V was trimmed by 6 bases and J by 5 bases, leaving 14 bases between them. CDR3 loop: CASRERVLDQPQHF. CDR3 DNA sequence: TGTGCCAGTAGAGAAAGGGTTCTTGATCAGCCCCAGCATTTT. Drawing the rest from reference TRBV19 and TRBJ1-5, the complete variable domain is DGGITQSPKYLFRKEGQNVTLSCEQNLNHDAMYWYRQDPGQGLRLIYYSQIVNDFQKGDIAEGYSVSREKKESFPLTVTSAQKNPTAFYLCASRERVLDQPQHFGDGTRLSIL.

The rearrangement links TRBV7-2 to TRBJ1-1; possibly TRBD1 for D (5 bases). Germline assignment: CDR1 SGHTA and CDR2 FQGNSA. V was shortened by 1 base and J by 1 base, with 10 bases between the two germline ends. This CDR3 spans 15 amino acids. CDR3 region: CASSLGGGANTEAFF. The CDR3 DNA reads as TGTGCCAGCAGCTTAGGCGGAGGGGCGAACACTGAAGCTTTCTTT.

The chain employs TRBV7-8 and TRBJ1-3, with 7 bases lining up with TRBD1. V shed 7 bases and J 0 bases; nucleotides not matched to a gene: 6. Germline V gene sequence: CDR1 SGHVS, CDR2 FQNEAQ. The CDR3 has 15 residues. The CDR3 sequence: CASTTDRSSGNTIYF. CDR3 nucleotide sequence: TGTGCCAGCACCACGGACAGGAGCTCTGGAAACACCATATATTTT.

This clone was observed once. A clone one base away is much larger, so this may be a read error. J is TRBJ2-6 and V is TRBV6-6; D is unresolved. The V end lost 2 bases, the J end lost 6 bases, and 11 bases lay between the germline ends. The germline V gene has CDR1 MNHNY and CDR2 SVGAGI (reference sequence). CDR3 length: 15 residues. DNA of the CDR3: TGTGCCAGCAGTTACACAAGGCCCGAGGCCAACGTCCTGACTTTC. This translates into CASSYTRPEANVLTF.

The gene calls are TRBV19 and TRBJ2-5; a weak D match, TRBD1 (5 bases). The V gene lost 3 bases and the J gene lost 7 bases, with 12 bases spanning the gap. CDR1 is LNHDA, CDR2 SQIVND, per germline (reference sequence). There are 13 residues in the CDR3. The CDR3 sequence: CASSMGREGTQYF. The CDR3, as DNA: TGTGCCAGTAGTATGGGCAGGGAAGGGACCCAGTACTTC.

Many counts were recorded for this clone. The junction shows a germline mismatch at one end, possibly a read error. The V gene is TRBV5-4, the J gene TRBJ2-3, with 10 bases aligning to TRBD2. Germline V gives CDR1 SGHNT, CDR2 YYREEE (reference sequence). The CDR3 contains 15 residues. The CDR3 DNA is TGTGCCAGCAGCGCCTCTAGCGGGAGCAAAGATACGCAGTATTTT. Translating it yields CASSASSGSKDTQYF.

The CDR3 nucleotides are TGTGCCAGCAGCTTAGAGGGGGCGCGTTACAATGAGCAGTTCTTC. This codes for CASSLEGARYNEQFF. The V and J genes are TRBV7-2 and TRBJ2-1; 7 bases fit TRBD1. The V segment lost 1 base and the J segment 4 bases; nucleotides outside the gene matches: 4. The CDR3 runs to 15 residues. Germline V gives CDR1 SGHTA, CDR2 FQGNSA.

This sequence joins TRBV5-4 and TRBJ1-1; no clear D gene. This CDR3 has 14 amino acids. The V gene lost 2 bases and the J gene lost 3 bases, with 11 bases spanning the gap. Germline CDR1 is SGHNT and CDR2 is YYREEE (reference sequence). The DNA of the CDR3 is TGTGCCAGCAGCTTACCGGGAATGGACACTGAAGCTTTCTTT. It encodes CASSLPGMDTEAFF.

The chain has TRBV2 and TRBJ1-1, with D maybe TRBD1 (6 bases). The length of the CDR3 is 14 residues. Germline V gene data show CDR1 as SNHLY and CDR2 as FYNNEI. The V gene lost 8 bases and the J gene lost 5 bases, with 18 bases spanning the gap. This chain's CDR3 is CASRGGRGGTEAFF. The CDR3 bases are TGTGCCAGCCGTGGTGGCAGGGGAGGGACTGAAGCTTTCTTT.

About this clone: Other DNA sequences of this sample code for an identical CDR3. The V and J genes are TRBV18 and TRBJ1-5; D perhaps matches TRBD1 (6 bases). The germline V and J ends were trimmed by 3 bases and 4 bases, with 10 bases remaining between them. Germline CDR1 is KGHSH and CDR2 is LQKENI. The CDR3 spans 14 residues. The CDR3 reads CASSPGQGNQPQHF. The CDR3 nucleotides are TGTGCCAGCTCACCGGGCCAGGGGAATCAGCCCCAGCATTTT. The full variable domain, with the rest looked up from reference TRBV18 and TRBJ1-5, is NAGVMQNPRHLVRRRGQEARLRCSPMKGHSHVYWYRQLPEEGLKFMVYLQKENIIDESGMPKERFSAEFPKEGPSILRIQQVVRGDSAAYFCASSPGQGNQPQHFGDGTRLSIL.

The V and J genes are TRBV18 and TRBJ1-5; D unclear. Germline V gives CDR1 KGHSH, CDR2 LQKENI. This CDR3 has 15 amino acids. The germline V and J ends were trimmed by 1 base and 5 bases, with 12 bases remaining between them. The chain's CDR3 is CASSPRVDTDQPQHF. For the CDR3, the DNA is TGTGCCAGCTCACCACGGGTTGACACCGATCAGCCCCAGCATTTT.

V and J are TRBV9 and TRBJ2-5; D not resolved. Germline lookup yields CDR1 SGDLS and CDR2 YYNGEE. The CDR3 loop spans 14 amino acids. Trimming pared 0 bases from V and 4 bases from J, leaving 10 bases between. The CDR3 DNA sequence: TGTGCCAGCAGCGTAGCGGCCGTGGGAGAGACCCAGTACTTC. Translated: CASSVAAVGETQYF.

The V call is TRBV30, the J call TRBJ2-3; D unresolved. Trimming stripped 0 bases from V and 6 bases from J, with 13 bases between. This CDR3 is built from 14 residues. Germline V gene sequence: CDR1 GTSNPN, CDR2 SVGIG (reference sequence). Written as DNA, the CDR3 is TGTGCCTGGAGTGTCATCACCGTAGGCGATACGCAGTATTTT. Translated: CAWSVITVGDTQYF.

This chain links TRBV6-1 with TRBJ2-5; D is unclear. From germline, CDR1 is MNHNS and CDR2 SASEGT. Trimming took off 5 bases at V and 5 bases at J, with 15 bases between the two ends. The CDR3 contains 14 residues. CDR3: CASSIGPNVETQYF. In DNA form, the CDR3 reads TGTGCCAGCAGTATCGGGCCGAACGTGGAGACCCAGTACTTC.

This clone was detected only once. The CDR3 region is CASSREGTGGYSNQPQHF. CDR3 nucleotide sequence: TGTGCCAGTAGTAGGGAGGGGACAGGGGGCTATAGCAATCAGCCCCAGCATTTT. This chain links TRBV19 with TRBJ1-5; 12 bases fit TRBD1. CDR1 is LNHDA and CDR2 is SQIVND in the germline V gene (reference sequence). The CDR3 is 18 residues long. V shed 4 bases, J shed 0 bases, and the junction held 7 bases outside the gene matches.